The 10 T cell receptor beta chains presented below share a single source sample, sequenced in a study of CD8+CD57+ T cells in acquired aplastic anemia (dated by TCRdb to the late 2010s). For sequencing, an Illumina HiSeq 2000 was employed. TCR beta VDJ combination and CDR3 sequence profiling used genomic DNA as the template. The public reads were run again by TCRdb, first through fastp at Q25 and then through MiXCR, and only productive beta chains were kept. All rows with the same CDR3 protein become a single entry with the most common DNA and genes. The sample table lists approximately 160,000 distinct CDR3 sequences, around 43% of them with a count of one. The top ten clonotypes cover roughly 2.9% of the sample. Patients chosen for sequencing had shown expansion of CD8+CD57+ cells by flow cytometry. The sample taken for sequencing was sorted CD4+, CD8+, or CD8+CD57+ T cells (not recorded which) from PBMCs. These receptors were obtained from a human donor with aplastic anemia.

This clonotype showed up many times. The chain recombines TRBV10-3 with TRBJ1-1; no reliable D call. Deletions cut 3 bases from V and 7 bases from J, with 12 bases between. Per the germline V gene, CDR1 is ENHRY and CDR2 is SYGVKD. The CDR3 has 13 residues. The CDR3 sequence: CAISEAWEVEAFF. The CDR3 DNA follows: TGTGCCATCAGTGAAGCTTGGGAGGTTGAAGCTTTCTTT.

The chain has TRBV11-2 and TRBJ1-5, with 7 bases aligning to TRBD1. V gave up 9 bases and J gave up 2 bases; unmatched junction bases: 13. Germline V CDR1 and CDR2: SGHAT, FQNNGV. CDR3 length equals 16 residues. The chain's CDR3 is CASSIEGARGNQPQHF. The CDR3 nucleotides are TGTGCCAGTAGTATAGAGGGGGCGAGAGGCAATCAGCCCCAGCATTTT.

This clonotype has at least ten counts. The V gene is TRBV5-1, the J gene TRBJ2-3; 7 bases align to TRBD2. V lost 2 bases and J lost 3; bases outside the gene matches: 6. The CDR3 is 15 residues long. Germline assignment: CDR1 SGHRS and CDR2 YFSETQ. The chain's CDR3 is CASSLQAGETDTQYF. CDR3 in DNA: TGCGCCAGCAGCTTACAGGCGGGAGAAACAGATACGCAGTATTTT.

This clonotype was seen more than once but under ten times. The V gene is TRBV11-2, the J gene TRBJ2-3; 7 nucleotides agree with TRBD2. Germline V gene data show CDR1 as SGHAT and CDR2 as FQNNGV. Germline trimming cut 5 bases from V and 2 bases from J; bases unmatched to any gene: 10. This CDR3 has 16 residues. CDR3 region: CASSPVGGLTTDTQYF. CDR3 coding DNA: TGTGCCAGCAGCCCGGTCGGGGGACTAACCACAGATACGCAGTATTTT.

The chain has TRBV19 and TRBJ2-3; either TRBD1 or TRBD2 may supply D (5 bases each). Germline V gene data show CDR1 as LNHDA and CDR2 as SQIVND (reference sequence). V lost 4 bases to trimming and J lost 4 bases, with 15 bases between them. CDR3 length equals 15 residues. The CDR3 loop is CASSNPTGAADTQYF. CDR3 DNA: TGTGCCAGTAGTAACCCGACCGGGGCAGCAGATACGCAGTATTTT.

This chain's CDR3 is CASRGVGSYMETQYF. CDR3 nucleotide sequence: TGTGCCAGTAGGGGGGTGGGTTCGTACATGGAGACCCAGTACTTC. The chain links TRBV19 to TRBJ2-5, with D perhaps TRBD1 or TRBD2 (5 bases each). Per the germline V gene, CDR1 is LNHDA and CDR2 is SQIVND (reference sequence). V shed 6 bases and J shed 5 bases, with 19 bases lying between them. CDR3 length: 15 residues.

This sequence joins TRBV6-5 and TRBJ1-1, with D perhaps TRBD1 (5 bases). This CDR3 is 12 amino acids long. The germline V gene has CDR1 MNHEY and CDR2 SVGAGI. Trimming took 4 bases from V and 11 from J, leaving 14 bases between them. The CDR3 loop reads CASSLGTPRAFF. CDR3 nucleotide sequence: TGTGCCAGCAGTTTAGGGACCCCGCGTGCTTTCTTT.

Only one count was recorded for this clonotype. A read error is possible here, since a much larger clone lies one base away. The chain uses TRBV12-3 or TRBV12-4 and TRBJ2-3; 7 bases fit TRBD2. Germline trimming cut 6 bases from V and 3 bases from J; bases unmatched to any gene: 9. CDR3 length equals 15 residues. The CDR3 DNA follows: TGTGCCAGCAGCCTAACGGGAGGTGTAACAGATACGCAGTATTTT. Translation: CASSLTGGVTDTQYF.

In the case of this clonotype: A much larger clone differs by one base, so this may be a read error. The V and J genes are TRBV5-1 and TRBJ2-1; D call uncertain. Germline V CDR1 and CDR2: SGHRS, YFSETQ. The CDR3 has 15 residues. The CDR3 DNA is TGCGCCAGCAGCTTGGACAGCCTCTCCTACAGTGAGCAGTTCTTC. Translation: CASSLDSLSYSEQFF.

This clonotype was picked up many times. V gene TRBV4-2 combines with J gene TRBJ2-1; possible D gene TRBD2, 5 bases. The V end lost 0 bases, the J end lost 8 bases, and 11 bases lay between the germline ends. Germline V CDR1 and CDR2: LGHNA, YNFKEQ. The CDR3 totals 14 residues. CDR3 sequence: CASSQEVAWHEQFF. CDR3 nucleotides: TGTGCCAGCAGCCAAGAAGTAGCGTGGCATGAGCAGTTCTTC.